The 29 T cell receptor beta chains in this list originate from one sample, sequenced in a study of blood T cells in healthy people across ages. Sample-barcoded 5' priming and a J-beta primer mix drove a second PCR of roughly 6 to 12 cycles. TCRdb called the 5' RACE reads again in MiXCR, with one record for every CDR3 protein. The sample contains 790,000 or so distinct CDR3 sequences, more than 50% of which appear only once. The sample taken for sequencing was blood. Receptors originate from a man between 35 and 55 years old in good health.

The rearrangement joins TRBV28 to TRBJ2-5, with 10 bases that match TRBD2. The length of the CDR3 is 16 residues. In germline, CDR1 is MDHEN, CDR2 SYDVKM. With 6 bases clipped from V and 11 bases from J, the junction kept 18 bases outside the gene matches. The CDR3 DNA reads TGTGCCAGCAGCCGGGACGGAGGGCTAGCGGGAGTGCGGCAGTACTTC. It specifies CASSRDGGLAGVRQYF.

The rearrangement joins TRBV2 to TRBJ1-2, with D unclear. Germline assignment: CDR1 SNHLY and CDR2 FYNNEI. This CDR3 contains 16 residues. With 2 bases removed from V and 4 bases from J, the gap between germline ends came to 17 bases. CDR3 in DNA: TGTGCCAGCAGTGAATCGGCCGCAGCCCGGGGCTATGGCTACACCTTC. It is translated as CASSESAAARGYGYTF. Full variable domain (remainder filled in from reference TRBV2 and TRBJ1-2): EPEVTQTPSHQVTQMGQEVILRCVPISNHLYFYWYRQILGQKVEFLVSFYNNEISEKSEIFDDQFSVERPDGSNFTLKIRSTKLEDSAMYFCASSESAAARGYGYTFGSGTRLTVV.

The V and J genes are TRBV27 and TRBJ2-5, with D possibly being TRBD1 (6 bases). The CDR3 runs 13 residues. The V end lost 7 bases, the J end lost 3 bases, and 12 bases lay between the germline ends. Germline V gene lookup returns CDR1 MNHEY and CDR2 SMNVEV (reference sequence). The CDR3 sequence: CASTGSGEETQYF. The CDR3 coding sequence is TGTGCCAGCACAGGTTCAGGGGAAGAGACCCAGTACTTC.

The rearrangement links TRBV5-1 to TRBJ2-7; possible D gene TRBD2, 6 bases. Deletions cut 3 bases from V and 3 bases from J, with 13 bases between. The CDR3 runs 14 residues. CDR1 is SGHRS, CDR2 YFSETQ, per germline. The CDR3 sequence: CASSWRDGYYEQYF. The CDR3 DNA follows: TGCGCCAGCAGCTGGCGGGACGGATACTACGAGCAGTACTTC.

The chain is built from TRBV10-2 and TRBJ2-3, with D perhaps given as TRBD1 or TRBD2 (5 bases each). CDR3 size: 14 residues. The V gene's germline CDR1 is WSHSY and CDR2 SAAADI. Trimming cost V 5 bases and J 2 bases, with 11 bases left between them. CDR3 DNA: TGCGCCAGCAGTCTCCGGGACCCCACAGATACGCAGTATTTT. This gives the protein CASSLRDPTDTQYF.

V gene TRBV10-3 combines with J gene TRBJ2-6; perhaps TRBD1 as D (6 bases). Trimming pared 6 bases from V and 0 bases from J, leaving 9 bases between. Germline V gene data show CDR1 as ENHRY and CDR2 as SYGVKD. The CDR3 spans 15 residues. This CDR3 is CAISTGPSGANVLTF. CDR3 sequence (DNA): TGTGCCATCAGCACAGGGCCCTCTGGGGCCAACGTCCTGACTTTC.

The chain has TRBV7-9 and TRBJ2-1; D remains ambiguous. Trimming stripped 3 bases from V and 0 bases from J, with 12 bases between. Germline-derived CDR1 and CDR2 are SEHNR and FQNEAQ (reference sequence). The CDR3 covers 16 residues. CDR3 residues: CASSFLASSSYNEQFF. For the CDR3, the DNA is TGTGCCAGCAGCTTCTTAGCCTCCAGCTCCTACAATGAGCAGTTCTTC.

This chain connects TRBV28 to TRBJ2-5; the D is unclear. Trimming pared 5 bases from V and 2 bases from J, leaving 6 bases between. CDR3 length equals 12 residues. The V gene's germline CDR1 is MDHEN and CDR2 SYDVKM. This CDR3 reads CASSDTQETQYF. CDR3 DNA: TGTGCCAGCAGTGACACACAAGAGACCCAGTACTTC. The entire variable domain, with the rest obtained from reference TRBV28 and TRBJ2-5, is as follows: DVKVTQSSRYLVKRTGEKVFLECVQDMDHENMFWYRQDPGLGLRLIYFSYDVKMKEKGDIPEGYSVSREKKERFSLILESASTNQTSMYLCASSDTQETQYFGPGTRLLVL.

This chain connects TRBV20-1 to TRBJ1-2, with D possibly matching TRBD1 (5 bases). The CDR3 consists of 13 residues. Trimming removed 6 bases from V and 9 bases from J, with 20 bases in between. The germline gives CDR1 DFQATT, CDR2 SNEGSKA (reference sequence). CDR3 in DNA: TGCAGTGCGAGCGAAGGAGGGGAGTTACGCTACACCTTC. Translated, it gives CSASEGGELRYTF.

CDR3 coding DNA: TGTGCCAGCAGGCGGACTAGCGGGAGTCGGGACGAGCAGTACTTC. This encodes CASRRTSGSRDEQYF. This chain joins TRBV3-1 and TRBJ2-7, with TRBD2 matching 13 bases. The junction had 7 bases not matched to a gene; V was cut back by 6 bases and J by 5 bases. In germline, CDR1 is LGHDT, CDR2 YNNKEL (reference sequence). This CDR3 comprises 15 residues.

In regard to this clonotype: Mismatch with germline at one junction end may stem from a read error. The rearrangement uses TRBV7-3 and TRBJ1-1, with 9 bases lining up with TRBD1. Germline-derived CDR1 and CDR2 are SGHTA and FQGTGA. The CDR3 is made up of 15 amino acids. The CDR3 DNA reads as TGTGCCAGCAGCCGAGGGACAGGGAGGAACACCGAAGCTTTCTTT. This encodes CASSRGTGRNTEAFF.

The gene calls are TRBV9 and TRBJ2-5, with D hard to call. The ends were cut back, 3 bases at V and 5 bases at J, with 14 bases in the middle. Germline CDR1 SGDLS, CDR2 YYNGEE. CDR3 size: 14 residues. The CDR3: CASSATRPEETQYF. The DNA for the CDR3 is TGTGCCAGCAGCGCGACCCGACCGGAGGAGACCCAGTACTTC.

This chain joins TRBV3-1 and TRBJ1-2; D not resolved. This CDR3 contains 15 residues. Germline CDR1 LGHDT, CDR2 YNNKEL (reference sequence). Trimming pared 1 base from V and 0 bases from J, leaving 9 bases between. CDR3 coding DNA: TGTGCCAGCAGCCAAGCGCAGGCGGCTAACTATGGCTACACCTTC. Its translation is CASSQAQAANYGYTF.

The sample holds a few counts of this clonotype. The J gene is TRBJ2-7, the V gene TRBV20-1, with 8 bases matching TRBD1. The J segment lost 0 bases and the V segment lost 5 bases, leaving 6 bases of the junction unmatched. The CDR3 is 14 amino acids. Looked up from germline, CDR1 is DFQATT and CDR2 is SNEGSKA (reference sequence). The CDR3 sequence: CSAYLGTGSYEQYF. The CDR3, as DNA: TGCAGTGCTTATCTAGGGACAGGCTCCTACGAGCAGTACTTC.

The rearrangement uses TRBV5-1 and TRBJ2-5; 10 nucleotides line up with TRBD2. Germline CDR1 is SGHRS and CDR2 is YFSETQ. The V gene end was trimmed by 1 base and the J gene end by 2 bases; junction bases not matched to a gene: 2. There are 15 residues in the CDR3. CDR3: CASSLRLAGQETQYF. DNA for the CDR3: TGCGCCAGCAGCTTGCGACTAGCGGGTCAAGAGACCCAGTACTTC.

This chain uses TRBV7-9 with TRBJ2-6; D is undetermined. CDR3 length equals 15 residues. Germline V gene sequence: CDR1 SEHNR, CDR2 FQNEAQ (reference sequence). V was clipped by 8 bases and J by 4 bases, with 15 bases between them. CDR3 sequence reads: CASSRPGSGANVLTF. In DNA form, the CDR3 reads TGTGCCAGCTCAAGGCCGGGTTCCGGGGCCAACGTCCTGACTTTC. The full variable domain, rest sourced from reference TRBV7-9 and TRBJ2-6, is DTGVSQNPRHKITKRGQNVTFRCDPISEHNRLYWYRQTLGQGPEFLTYFQNEAQLEKSRLLSDRFSAERPKGSFSTLEIQRTEQGDSAMYLCASSRPGSGANVLTFGAGSRLTVL.

The V call is TRBV27, the J call TRBJ2-7; 11 bases align to TRBD2. CDR1 is MNHEY, CDR2 SMNVEV, per germline (reference sequence). The junction had 5 bases not matched to a gene; V was cut back by 6 bases and J by 7 bases. The CDR3 length is 13 residues. Here the CDR3 reads CASSWGTSGEQYF. In nucleotides, the CDR3 is TGTGCCAGCAGCTGGGGGACTAGCGGAGAGCAGTACTTC.

This clonotype has only a few counts. The gene calls are TRBV27 and TRBJ2-7; no clear D gene. Germline values: CDR1 MNHEY, CDR2 SMNVEV (reference sequence). V was pared by 6 bases and J by 0 bases, with 12 bases between. This CDR3 spans 14 amino acids. CDR3 coding DNA: TGTGCCAGCAGCCGACCCGGGCTCTCCTACGAGCAGTACTTC. This gives the protein CASSRPGLSYEQYF.

The chain uses TRBV12-3 or TRBV12-4 and TRBJ1-1; TRBD1 matches 12 bases. J was trimmed by 4 bases and V by 2 bases; bases with no gene match: 8. There are 17 residues in the CDR3. The CDR3 protein is CASSLSGTGGPGTEAFF. CDR3 DNA sequence: TGTGCCAGCAGTTTATCCGGGACAGGGGGCCCAGGCACTGAAGCTTTCTTT.

The sample holds a few counts of this clonotype. The V gene is TRBV12-3 or TRBV12-4, the J gene TRBJ2-3, with D perhaps being TRBD1 or TRBD2 (5 bases each). The V end was cut by 3 bases, the J end by 2 bases, with 12 bases between. The CDR3 runs to 15 residues. CDR3 loop: CASSFGTEDTDTQYF. The CDR3 DNA is TGTGCCAGCAGTTTTGGGACGGAGGACACAGATACGCAGTATTTT.

The V gene is TRBV4-3, the J gene TRBJ2-1; TRBD2 agrees at 9 bases. CDR3 length: 16 residues. Germline V CDR1 and CDR2: LGHNA, YSLEER. Unmatched junction bases numbered 4, after V lost 0 bases and J lost 4 bases. CDR3 coding DNA: TGCGCCAGCAGCCAAGATGGTAGCGGGGGATACAATGAGCAGTTCTTC. It encodes CASSQDGSGGYNEQFF.

The chain joins TRBV4-2 to TRBJ1-2; no reliable D call. The CDR3 extends over 15 amino acids. Trimming left V 0 bases short and J 3 bases short, with 11 bases between. Germline CDR1 reads LGHNA; CDR2 reads YNFKEQ. CDR3 DNA sequence: TGTGCCAGCAGCCAAGATGATAGGCAGGACTATGGCTACACCTTC. It specifies CASSQDDRQDYGYTF.

This clonotype was seen once. This chain connects TRBV29-1 to TRBJ2-3; tentative D call: TRBD2 (6 bases). The germline CDR1 and CDR2 sequences are SQVTM and ANQGSEA. V lost 7 bases to trimming and J lost 2 bases, with 22 bases between them. This CDR3 has 16 residues. The CDR3 loop is CSEESRLAEYTDTQYF. The CDR3 nucleotides read TGCAGCGAAGAAAGTCGGTTAGCGGAGTACACAGATACGCAGTATTTT.

On this clonotype itself: A much larger clone lies a single base off, so this may be a read error. V and J are TRBV29-1 and TRBJ2-1; D is possibly TRBD2 (5 bases). V was trimmed by 1 base and J by 6 bases, leaving 10 bases between them. Looked up from germline, CDR1 is SQVTM and CDR2 is ANQGSEA. The CDR3 contains 13 residues. This CDR3 is CSVEASAGNEQFF. The DNA for the CDR3 is TGCAGCGTTGAAGCCTCGGCGGGCAATGAGCAGTTCTTC.

V is TRBV4-3 and J is TRBJ2-6, with TRBD1 matching 7 bases. Trimming removed 1 base from V and 1 base from J; junction bases left unmatched: 16. The CDR3 totals 21 residues. The germline CDR1 and CDR2 sequences are LGHNA and YSLEER. The chain's CDR3 is CASSQVPIFGRGSSGANVLTF. In DNA form, the CDR3 reads TGCGCCAGCAGCCAAGTCCCAATTTTTGGCAGGGGGTCTTCTGGGGCCAACGTCCTGACTTTC.

CDR3 protein: CASSVDDPHNEQFF. The CDR3 DNA sequence: TGTGCCAGCAGCGTAGACGACCCCCACAATGAGCAGTTCTTC. The chain employs TRBV9 and TRBJ2-1; D gene ambiguous. V was trimmed by 0 bases and J by 5 bases, leaving 9 bases between them. Germline V gives CDR1 SGDLS, CDR2 YYNGEE. The CDR3 is 14 residues long.

The chain uses TRBV7-2 and TRBJ2-1; 8 bases agree with TRBD2. This CDR3 spans 16 amino acids. Trimming at V came to 3 bases and at J to 6 bases, leaving 10 bases not matched to a gene. The germline CDR1 and CDR2 sequences are SGHTA and FQGNSA. For the CDR3, the DNA is TGTGCCAGCAGCTTGAGGTGGCGGGAGGCTGGCAATGAGCAGTTCTTC. It codes for CASSLRWREAGNEQFF.

This chain connects TRBV18 to TRBJ2-1, with 8 bases identical to TRBD1. Germline lookup yields CDR1 KGHSH and CDR2 LQKENI. With 8 bases clipped from V and 8 bases from J, the junction kept 2 bases outside the gene matches. CDR3 length: 11 amino acids. CDR3 sequence reads: CASTQGDEQFF. Here the CDR3 DNA reads TGTGCCAGCACACAGGGGGATGAGCAGTTCTTC.

The V and J genes are TRBV9 and TRBJ2-3; perhaps TRBD2 as D (5 bases). This CDR3 has 15 amino acids. Germline CDR1 and CDR2: SGDLS and YYNGEE. The V gene lost 0 bases and the J gene lost 6 bases, with 14 bases spanning the gap. DNA for the CDR3: TGTGCCAGCAGCGTAGGTCATGGACTTGCGGATACGCAGTATTTT. Translation: CASSVGHGLADTQYF.